The 27 T cell receptor beta chains reported below all come from one sample, sequenced in a study of T cell responses to AZD1222 COVID-19 vaccine. Repertoires were generated with immunoSEQ multiplex PCR, while TCRdb's copy carries only in-frame clones and drops some. The profile shows approximately 160,000 clones, around 88% of them singletons. The material was peripheral blood, obtained on day 0 of MenACWY control vaccination. These TCRs come from an adult in good health.

The chain combines TRBV28 with TRBJ1-4; D gene unclear. From germline, CDR1 is MDHEN and CDR2 SYDVKM. Trimming shortened V by 3 bases and J by 10 bases, and 18 bases separated the two germline ends. CDR3 length: 15 residues. CDR3 amino acids: CASSLVDLYRGKLFF. The CDR3 nucleotides read TGTGCCAGCAGTTTGGTGGACCTATACCGGGGAAAACTGTTTTTT.

The CDR3 nucleotides read TGTGCCAGCAGCTTAGGGAGCCGCACAGATACGCAGTATTTT. Amino acids: CASSLGSRTDTQYF. The chain has TRBV7-3 and TRBJ2-3, with D possibly TRBD2 on 5 matching bases. Germline CDR1 and CDR2: SGHTA and FQGTGA. The CDR3 is 14 residues long. Trimming removed 2 bases from V and 1 base from J, with 7 bases in between.

V usage is TRBV18 and J usage is TRBJ2-7, with TRBD1 identical over 9 bases. Germline V gene sequence: CDR1 KGHSH, CDR2 LQKENI. Trimming took 3 bases from V and 5 from J; bases not matched to a gene: 5. The CDR3 consists of 14 residues. This CDR3 is CASSPKDRGNEQYF. The CDR3 bases are TGTGCCAGCTCACCGAAGGACAGGGGCAACGAGCAGTACTTC. The whole variable domain, remainder taken from reference TRBV18 and TRBJ2-7, is NAGVMQNPRHLVRRRGQEARLRCSPMKGHSHVYWYRQLPEEGLKFMVYLQKENIIDESGMPKERFSAEFPKEGPSILRIQQVVRGDSAAYFCASSPKDRGNEQYFGPGTRLTVT.

This rearrangement joins TRBV14 to TRBJ1-2, with 7 bases lining up with TRBD1. The CDR3 length is 17 residues. V lost 5 bases and J lost 3; bases outside the gene matches: 15. Germline V gene lookup returns CDR1 SGHDN and CDR2 FVKESK. The CDR3 DNA reads as TGTGCCAGCAGCTCTTTTACCCCGGGACAGACATACTATGGCTACACCTTC. This encodes CASSSFTPGQTYYGYTF.

The chain employs TRBV3-1 (or the pseudogene TRBV3-2) and TRBJ2-5; a weak D match, TRBD2 (5 bases). Deletions cut 10 bases from V and 5 bases from J, with 14 bases between. The CDR3 has 12 amino acids. Germline-derived CDR1 and CDR2 are LGHDT and YNNKEL (reference sequence). The CDR3 DNA reads TGTGCCATAGGCGGGTCTCGTGAGACCCAGTACTTC. This codes for CAIGGSRETQYF.

This chain uses TRBV4-2 with TRBJ2-5; D is undetermined. The V end was cut by 0 bases, the J end by 5 bases, with 10 bases between. The CDR3 spans 14 residues. Germline V gene lookup returns CDR1 LGHNA and CDR2 YNFKEQ. CDR3 in DNA: TGTGCCAGCAGCCAAGAGTGGGGATGGGAGACCCAGTACTTC. It yields the protein CASSQEWGWETQYF.

This chain connects TRBV7-2 to TRBJ1-2; D is possibly TRBD1 (5 bases). CDR1 and CDR2 from the germline V gene are SGHTA and FQGNSA. Between the trimmed V and J ends, which lost 1 base and 6 bases, there was a span of 21 bases. The CDR3 sequence is 17 residues long. Written as DNA, the CDR3 is TGTGCCAGCAGCTTAGAAATCGGAGTGAGGGGCGGGAATGGCTACACCTTC. Protein sequence: CASSLEIGVRGGNGYTF.

The chain couples TRBV4-1 to TRBJ1-1; possibly TRBD1 for D (5 bases). This CDR3 is built from 14 residues. Germline V gene data show CDR1 as MGHRA and CDR2 as YSYEKL. Trimming removed 0 bases from V and 1 base from J, with 6 bases in between. CDR3 loop: CASSQEGENTEAFF. In DNA, the CDR3 is TGCGCCAGCAGCCAAGAAGGGGAGAACACTGAAGCTTTCTTT.

The V gene is TRBV29-1, the J gene TRBJ2-2; 8 bases are shared with TRBD2. V was clipped by 5 bases and J by 4 bases; unmatched bases: 21. CDR3 length: 19 amino acids. Germline V gene data show CDR1 as SQVTM and CDR2 as ANQGSEA. The CDR3 region has the DNA TGCAGCGTTACGCCAGAATGGGGCGGGAGGTCCCTTGGCACCGGGGAGCTGTTTTTT. It encodes CSVTPEWGGRSLGTGELFF.

This clone was found once. CDR3 nucleotides: TGTGCCAGCAGACCCGGGGGTTTGGGCTATGGCTACACCTTC. Amino acid sequence: CASRPGGLGYGYTF. The chain couples TRBV6-5 to TRBJ1-2; TRBD1 might be the D (5 bases). This CDR3 comprises 14 residues. Trimming removed 6 bases from V and 4 bases from J, with 15 bases in between. Germline lookup yields CDR1 MNHEY and CDR2 SVGAGI.

This rearrangement joins TRBV18 to TRBJ2-2; no definite D call. V lost 1 base, J lost 3 bases, and 3 bases lay in between. The germline V gene has CDR1 KGHSH and CDR2 LQKENI. This CDR3 spans 13 amino acids. The CDR3 nucleotides are TGTGCCAGCTCACCACTATACACCGGGGAGCTGTTTTTT. It is translated as CASSPLYTGELFF.

CDR3 region: CASSWDRSTEAFF. As DNA, the CDR3 is TGTGCCAGCAGCTGGGACCGGTCGACTGAAGCTTTCTTT. The chain joins TRBV14 to TRBJ1-1; D perhaps matches TRBD1 (5 bases). This CDR3 has 13 residues. Germline V gives CDR1 SGHDN, CDR2 FVKESK. The germline V and J ends were trimmed by 5 bases and 5 bases, with 12 bases remaining between them.

The chain carries TRBV6-2 or TRBV6-3 and TRBJ1-6, with D unclear. With 0 bases removed from V and 10 bases from J, the gap between germline ends came to 13 bases. There are 15 residues in the CDR3. CDR1 MNHEY and CDR2 SVGEGT come from the germline V gene. The CDR3 here is CASSYSLPGESPLHF. The CDR3 DNA reads TGTGCCAGCAGTTACTCGCTCCCGGGTGAGTCACCCCTCCACTTT.

The chain uses TRBV28 and TRBJ2-2; tentatively, D is TRBD1 or TRBD2 (5 bases each). V was pared by 6 bases and J by 4 bases, with 18 bases between. Germline CDR1 reads MDHEN; CDR2 reads SYDVKM. This CDR3 is built from 16 residues. CDR3 sequence (DNA): TGTGCCAGCAGCTCCCTTGACGGGGCCGTCACCGGGGAGCTGTTTTTT. This translates into CASSSLDGAVTGELFF. The whole variable domain, filled in from reference TRBV28 and TRBJ2-2, reads DVKVTQSSRYLVKRTGEKVFLECVQDMDHENMFWYRQDPGLGLRLIYFSYDVKMKEKGDIPEGYSVSREKKERFSLILESASTNQTSMYLCASSSLDGAVTGELFFGEGSRLTVL.

The chain couples TRBV11-2 to TRBJ2-7; a weak D match, TRBD1 (5 bases). Per the germline V gene, CDR1 is SGHAT and CDR2 is FQNNGV. This CDR3 has 13 amino acids. The V end was cut by 2 bases, the J end by 5 bases, with 10 bases between. The CDR3 protein is CASSLYTRDEQYF. CDR3 DNA: TGTGCCAGCAGCTTATATACCAGGGACGAGCAGTACTTC.

V is TRBV30 and J is TRBJ2-4; a weak D match, TRBD1 (6 bases). Trimming took off 0 bases at V and 6 bases at J, with 9 bases between the two ends. CDR3 length: 13 amino acids. Germline CDR1 GTSNPN, CDR2 SVGIG (reference sequence). CDR3 residues: CAWSVGQSNIQYF. CDR3 DNA: TGTGCCTGGAGTGTAGGACAGTCAAACATTCAGTACTTC.

The chain combines TRBV5-4 with TRBJ2-1, with 12 bases matching TRBD2. This CDR3 region has 15 residues. Germline-derived CDR1 and CDR2 are SGHNT and YYREEE (reference sequence). J lost 4 bases, V lost 3 bases, and 2 bases had no gene match. The CDR3 sequence: CASSYGLAGYNEQFF. In DNA, the CDR3 is TGTGCCAGCAGCTATGGACTAGCGGGGTACAATGAGCAGTTCTTC.

This chain joins TRBV12-3 or TRBV12-4 and TRBJ2-1; D gene unclear. The V end was cut by 3 bases, the J end by 1 base, with 4 bases between. The CDR3 spans 13 residues. The CDR3: CASSLRSYNEQFF. The CDR3 DNA reads as TGTGCCAGCAGTTTGAGATCCTACAATGAGCAGTTCTTC.

This clone was seen a single time. The chain recombines TRBV4-2 with TRBJ2-2; D uncertain. The CDR3 runs to 16 residues. Trimming cost V 2 bases and J 3 bases, with 13 bases left between them. Germline lookup yields CDR1 LGHNA and CDR2 YNFKEQ. CDR3 sequence reads: CASSQRSQRYTGELFF. For the CDR3, the DNA is TGTGCCAGCAGCCAAAGGTCCCAGCGTTACACCGGGGAGCTGTTTTTT.

Details on this clone: Additional DNA sequences in this sample encode the identical CDR3. The chain employs TRBV5-5 and TRBJ1-5; 10 nucleotides line up with TRBD1. From germline, CDR1 is SGHKS and CDR2 YYEKEE (reference sequence). The V and J ends lost 4 bases and 5 bases, in that order; junction bases with no gene match: 3. The CDR3 sequence is 14 residues long. The DNA of the CDR3 is TGTGCCAGCAGCGCCGGGACAGGGGATCAGCCCCAGCATTTT. Its protein is CASSAGTGDQPQHF.

J is TRBJ2-7 and V is TRBV5-5; 7 bases are shared with TRBD1. This CDR3 is 13 amino acids long. V lost 5 bases, J lost 2 bases, and 4 bases stayed unmatched. CDR1 and CDR2 (germline): SGHKS, YYEKEE (reference sequence). CDR3 sequence: CASRRDRAYEQYF. Written as DNA, the CDR3 is TGTGCCAGCAGAAGGGACAGAGCCTACGAGCAGTACTTC.

The chain couples TRBV28 to TRBJ2-7; 8 nucleotides match TRBD1. Per germline, CDR1 MDHEN and CDR2 SYDVKM. This CDR3 is built from 15 residues. J gave up 3 bases and V 4 bases, and 8 bases lay outside the gene matches. Written as DNA, the CDR3 is TGTGCCAGCAGTTCCCAGGGACAGGTTGGCTACGAGCAGTACTTC. Amino acids: CASSSQGQVGYEQYF.

The chain carries TRBV6-5 and TRBJ2-1; 12 bases align to TRBD2. CDR1 MNHEY and CDR2 SVGAGI come from the germline V gene. V was pared by 6 bases and J by 6 bases, with 6 bases of the junction left unmatched. The CDR3 is made up of 15 amino acids. Here the CDR3 reads CASRRLAGVGNEQFF. CDR3 nucleotides: TGTGCCAGCAGGAGACTAGCGGGAGTTGGCAATGAGCAGTTCTTC.

V and J are TRBV3-1 (or the pseudogene TRBV3-2) and TRBJ2-1, with D unclear. Germline V CDR1 and CDR2: LGHDT, YNNKEL (reference sequence). The V gene lost 0 bases and the J gene lost 7 bases, with 4 bases spanning the gap. The CDR3 runs to 12 residues. The chain's CDR3 is CASSQDFNEQFF. The CDR3 nucleotides are TGTGCCAGCAGCCAAGACTTTAATGAGCAGTTCTTC.

Remarks on this clone: Sequence at one end of the junction differs from germline and may be a read error. The V and J genes are TRBV7-7 and TRBJ2-7, with 10 bases aligning to TRBD2. The germline V gene has CDR1 SSHAT and CDR2 FNYEAQ (reference sequence). The CDR3 covers 13 residues. In DNA, the CDR3 is TGTGCTAGCAGCTTAGCGGGGGGCTACGAGCAGTACTTC. This encodes CASSLAGGYEQYF.

The rearrangement joins TRBV7-9 to TRBJ2-7, with 8 bases fitting TRBD1. CDR3 length: 16 residues. V lost 4 bases to trimming and J lost 1 base; unmatched junction nucleotides: 9. CDR1 and CDR2 (germline): SEHNR, FQNEAQ (reference sequence). The CDR3 sequence: CASSSAETGVSYEQYF. In nucleotides, the CDR3 is TGTGCCAGCAGCTCTGCCGAGACAGGGGTTTCCTACGAGCAGTACTTC.

This clone was found once. The V and J genes are TRBV5-1 and TRBJ2-3; TRBD2 matches 12 bases. CDR1 is SGHRS and CDR2 is YFSETQ in the germline V gene. J was trimmed by 5 bases and V by 1 base; bases with no gene match: 8. The CDR3 is made up of 17 amino acids. This chain's CDR3 is CASSLRGSSGRVDTQYF. CDR3 nucleotide sequence: TGCGCCAGCAGCTTGAGGGGATCTAGCGGGAGGGTAGATACGCAGTATTTT.